These T cell receptor beta chains were read from a single sample in a study of blood T cell repertoires in COVID-19. The repertoire was sequenced with immunoSEQ multiplex PCR; TCRdb's copy has only in-frame clones and lacks some. This table holds 200,000 to 300,000 clones, approximately 85% found once. Material: peripheral blood. The receptors were sampled from a man aged 50 or older with COVID-19, enrolled during active disease. The CDR3 runs from the conserved cysteine through the conserved F or W. Fields, in order: clone size, J gene, D gene, V gene, CDR3 DNA, CDR3 protein. A D gene is named only where the DNA matches it firmly. A clone size is listed for some rows: how often the clone was seen (once, few, many), or a class if it is expanded.

>NA|TRBJ2-3|NA|TRBV6-2/TRBV6-3
TGTGCCAGCAGTCAGACGGACTACCCTAGCACAGATACGCAGTATTTT
CASSQTDYPSTDTQYF
>NA|TRBJ2-5|NA|TRBV11-3
TGTGCCAGCAGCTTACTCGTTTCGGGGGATGAGACCCAGTACTTC
CASSLLVSGDETQYF
>NA|TRBJ2-2|NA|TRBV19
TGTGCCAGTACCCCAGGGGGGACGCGGACCGGGGAGCTGTTTTTT
CASTPGGTRTGELFF
>NA|TRBJ1-2|NA|TRBV24-1
TGTGCCACCAGTGATCGGTCAATGCGGGGAGAAGGGGGGGACTATGGCTACACCTTC
CATSDRSMRGEGGDYGYTF
>NA|TRBJ2-1|TRBD2|TRBV12-5
TGTGCTAGTGGTTTAGCGGGGGGGATCAATGAGCAGTTCTTC
CASGLAGGINEQFF
>once|TRBJ2-7|TRBD1|TRBV11-1
TGTGCCAGCAGCGGCATGACAGGGGGCAGGAACGAGCAGTACTTC
CASSGMTGGRNEQYF
>once|TRBJ2-1|TRBD1|TRBV7-3
TGTGCCAGCAGCCCGGACAGGGGAGGGGATGAGCAGTTCTTC
CASSPDRGGDEQFF
>NA|TRBJ1-2|NA|TRBV7-8
TGTGCCAGCAGCCGACAGTACTATGGCTACACCTTC
CASSRQYYGYTF
>NA|TRBJ1-4|TRBD1|TRBV29-1
TGCAGCGTTGCTGAGGGGGCGGGAAATGAAAAACTGTTTTTT
CSVAEGAGNEKLFF
>NA|TRBJ2-7|TRBD2|TRBV11-2
TGTGCCAGCAGCCCCCGGACTAGCTACGAGCAGTACTTC
CASSPRTSYEQYF
>NA|TRBJ2-3|NA|TRBV15
TGTGCCACCACTTTCGGAGGTACGCAGTATTTT
CATTFGGTQYF
>once|TRBJ2-6|NA|TRBV7-2
TGTGCCAGCAGCTTTAACGGTTTTTCTGGGGCCAACGTCCTGACTTTC
CASSFNGFSGANVLTF
>NA|TRBJ2-2|NA|TRBV11-2
TGTGCCAGCAGCCTAGATCTCACCGGGGAGCTGTTTTTT
CASSLDLTGELFF
>once|TRBJ2-1|NA|TRBV6-6
TGTGCCAGCAGTTACACCGGGGGTACTAATGAGCAGTTCTTC
CASSYTGGTNEQFF
>NA|TRBJ1-1|TRBD1|TRBV11-2
TGTGCCAGCAGCTTAGTAGGGTACGGGACAGCCAACACTGAAGCTTTCTTT
CASSLVGYGTANTEAFF
>NA|TRBJ1-1|NA|TRBV4-1
TGCGCCAGCAGCCAAAATTCGTTGTTTCTGACAGATGAAGCTTTCTTT
CASSQNSLFLTDEAFF
>NA|TRBJ2-6|NA|TRBV11-2
TGTGCCAGCAGCTTAGGTTTGGGGCAGGGTTCCAACGTCCTGACTTTC
CASSLGLGQGSNVLTF
>NA|TRBJ1-3|NA|TRBV11-2
TGTGCCAGCAGCTCCGTTGACATCTCTGGAAACACCATATATTTT
CASSSVDISGNTIYF
>NA|TRBJ1-5|NA|TRBV6-2/TRBV6-3
TGTGCCAGCAGTATCCCGCCGGCTAGTCAGCCCCAGCATTTT
CASSIPPASQPQHF
>NA|TRBJ1-1|NA|TRBV5-1
TGCGCCAGCAGCTTGGGACAGGCTTCTGAAGCTTTCTTT
CASSLGQASEAFF
>NA|TRBJ2-7|TRBD2|TRBV4-1
TGCGCCAGCAGCCACCACGGACTAGCGGGGGGGAGTTTCGAGCAGTACTTC
CASSHHGLAGGSFEQYF
>NA|TRBJ2-2|TRBD1|TRBV7-6
TGTGCCAGCAGCTCGGGACAGGGGGGAGTCGGGGAGCTGTTTTTT
CASSSGQGGVGELFF
>NA|TRBJ2-3|TRBD2|TRBV19
TGTGCCAGTAGTGCCCTAGCGGGGGGGACCGTAGATACGCAGTATTTT
CASSALAGGTVDTQYF
>NA|TRBJ2-5|NA|TRBV5-1
TGCGCCAGCAGCTTGAGCCCTTTTGGGGGGGAGACCCAGTACTTC
CASSLSPFGGETQYF
>once|TRBJ1-5|NA|TRBV11-2
TGTGCCAGCAGCTTAGTCGTCGGACAGATGAATCAGCCCCAGCATTTT
CASSLVVGQMNQPQHF
>NA|TRBJ1-5|NA|TRBV7-9
TGTGCCAGCAGCCCACTTGGCAATCAGCCCCAGCATTTT
CASSPLGNQPQHF
>NA|TRBJ2-2|TRBD1|TRBV11-2
TGTGCCAGCAGCTGGGGACAGGATTTATCGGGGAACACCGGGGAGCTGTTTTTT
CASSWGQDLSGNTGELFF
>NA|TRBJ2-7|NA|TRBV19
TGTGCCAGTAGTATCCGGGTCCCCTACGAGCAGTACTTC
CASSIRVPYEQYF
>NA|TRBJ2-7|TRBD2|TRBV15
TGTGCCACCAGCCGGGGGGGAAGCGGGGCCTACGAGCAGTACTTC
CATSRGGSGAYEQYF
>NA|TRBJ1-6|NA|TRBV5-5
TGTGCCAGCAGCTTGGACAGGGTGAGTGGATCACCCCTCCACTTT
CASSLDRVSGSPLHF
>NA|TRBJ2-7|TRBD1|TRBV7-9
TGTGCCAGCAGCTTAGCAGCCGGGACAGGCCCCTACGAGCAGTACTTC
CASSLAAGTGPYEQYF
>NA|TRBJ1-4|TRBD1|TRBV4-1
TGCGCCAGCAGCCAAGAGTCACTAGCAGGGGGGCGCATTGGTAATGAAAAACTGTTTTTT
CASSQESLAGGRIGNEKLFF
>once|TRBJ2-6|TRBD1|TRBV28
TGTGCCAGCAGTACGGGACAGGCTGGGGCCAACGTCCTGACTTTC
CASSTGQAGANVLTF
>NA|TRBJ2-7|TRBD1|TRBV18
TGTGCCAGCTCACCTCCTAGGGGACAGGGGGCCTACGAGCAGTACTTC
CASSPPRGQGAYEQYF
>NA|TRBJ1-5|NA|TRBV27
TGTGCCAGCAGTTTCTTAGGGGGTCAGCCCCAGCATTTT
CASSFLGGQPQHF
>NA|TRBJ1-2|NA|TRBV12-5
TGTGCTAGTGGCGAGTCCCCCGTGGTTGGCTACACCTTC
CASGESPVVGYTF
>once|TRBJ1-1|NA|TRBV10-2
TGCGCCAGCAGTCAGGGGAACACTGAAGCTTTCTTT
CASSQGNTEAFF
>few|TRBJ2-1|NA|TRBV27
TGTGCCAGCACAGGGTCAGCGTACAATGAGCAGTTCTTC
CASTGSAYNEQFF
>NA|TRBJ2-7|TRBD2|TRBV6-2/TRBV6-3
TGTGCCAGCAGTTACGGCGGGGGGGCCTGGGAGCAGTACTTC
CASSYGGGAWEQYF
>few|TRBJ2-2|NA|TRBV4-1
TGCGCCAGCAGCCAAGAACTAACGAACACCGGGGAGCTGTTTTTT
CASSQELTNTGELFF
>NA|TRBJ1-5|TRBD1|TRBV15
TGTGCCACCAGCAGACTGGACAGGGGTCATCAGCCCCAGCATTTT
CATSRLDRGHQPQHF
>NA|TRBJ2-7|NA|TRBV30
TGTGCCTGGAGTGTTATGGGACTCTTGTACTTC
CAWSVMGLLYF
>NA|TRBJ1-6|TRBD1|TRBV27
TGTGCCAGCAGTTTGGACAGGGCAGGATCACCCCTCCACTTT
CASSLDRAGSPLHF
>NA|TRBJ1-1|NA|TRBV5-6
TGTGCCAGCAGGCGTGGACAGTTGCCCACTGAAGCTTTCTTT
CASRRGQLPTEAFF
>NA|TRBJ2-7|TRBD1|TRBV10-3
TGTGCCATCAGTGGGGGACAGGGGGCTAACTACGAGCAGTACTTC
CAISGGQGANYEQYF
>NA|TRBJ1-5|NA|TRBV2
TGTGCCAGCAGACGACAGGAAAATCAGCCCCAGCATTTT
CASRRQENQPQHF
>once|TRBJ1-4|NA|TRBV7-2
TGTGCCAGCAGCTTAGCGCTTCGGAGCGGTGAAAAACTGTTTTTT
CASSLALRSGEKLFF
>once|TRBJ2-3|NA|TRBV3-1/TRBV3-2
TGTGCCAGCAGCCACAGGACCGTAGGACATGCAGATACGCAGTATTTT
CASSHRTVGHADTQYF
>NA|TRBJ2-2|NA|TRBV30
TGTGCCTGGAGTTTCATAGGGGGCACCGGGGAGCTGTTTTTT
CAWSFIGGTGELFF
>NA|TRBJ1-1|NA|TRBV6-2/TRBV6-3
TGTGCCAGCAGTTACTCGGGGCCCACTCTCACTGAAGCTTTCTTT
CASSYSGPTLTEAFF
>NA|TRBJ2-6|NA|TRBV6-4
TGTGCCAGCAGTGACGACAGCTCTGGGGCCAACGTCCTGACTTTC
CASSDDSSGANVLTF
>NA|TRBJ1-5|NA|TRBV5-4
TGTGCCAGCAGCACGGACAGTAATCAGCCCCAGCATTTT
CASSTDSNQPQHF
>NA|TRBJ2-5|NA|TRBV6-6
TGTGCCAGCAGTTACCGGCCGGACAAGGAGACCCAGTACTTC
CASSYRPDKETQYF
>NA|TRBJ1-3|NA|TRBV5-1
TGCGCCAGCAGCTTGTCAGGGTCTGGAAACACCATATATTTT
CASSLSGSGNTIYF
>NA|TRBJ2-5|NA|TRBV12-3/TRBV12-4
TGTGCCAGCAGTGTTCCAGGGACAAAGACCCAGTACTTC
CASSVPGTKTQYF
>NA|TRBJ2-6|NA|TRBV5-1
TGCGCCAGCAGCCCTATGACTTCTGGGGCCAACGTCCTGACTTTC
CASSPMTSGANVLTF
>once|TRBJ1-1|NA|TRBV30
TGTGCCTGGAGTGTAAGCGTCCAGGGCACTGAAGCTTTCTTT
CAWSVSVQGTEAFF
>once|TRBJ1-2|NA|TRBV4-1
TGCGCCAGCAGCCAAGATGAGCCTTCCTACACCTTC
CASSQDEPSYTF